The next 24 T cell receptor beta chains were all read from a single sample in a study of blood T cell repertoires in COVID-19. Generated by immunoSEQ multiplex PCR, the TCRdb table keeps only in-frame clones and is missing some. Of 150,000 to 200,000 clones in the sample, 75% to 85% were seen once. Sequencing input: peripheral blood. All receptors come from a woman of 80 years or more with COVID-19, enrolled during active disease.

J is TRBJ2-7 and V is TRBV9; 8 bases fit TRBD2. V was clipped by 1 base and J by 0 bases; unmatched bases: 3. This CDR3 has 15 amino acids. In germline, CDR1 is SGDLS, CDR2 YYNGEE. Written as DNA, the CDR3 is TGTGCCAGCAGCGTATACGGGGGGGTCTCCTACGAGCAGTACTTC. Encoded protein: CASSVYGGVSYEQYF.

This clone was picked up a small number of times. CDR3 sequence: CASSRGRVGTGSEQYF. The DNA of the CDR3 is TGCGCCAGCAGCCGCGGAAGAGTAGGGACAGGGAGTGAGCAGTACTTC. The genes are TRBV4-1 and TRBJ2-7; 9 nucleotides line up with TRBD1. V dropped 4 bases and J dropped 7; count of bases not matched to a gene: 14. This CDR3 has 16 amino acids. Germline values: CDR1 MGHRA, CDR2 YSYEKL.

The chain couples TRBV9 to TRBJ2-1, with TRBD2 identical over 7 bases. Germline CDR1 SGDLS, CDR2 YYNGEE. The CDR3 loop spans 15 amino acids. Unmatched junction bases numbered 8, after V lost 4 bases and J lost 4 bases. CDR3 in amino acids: CASSSRRRGYNEQFF. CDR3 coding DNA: TGTGCCAGCAGCTCCCGAAGGCGGGGGTACAATGAGCAGTTCTTC.

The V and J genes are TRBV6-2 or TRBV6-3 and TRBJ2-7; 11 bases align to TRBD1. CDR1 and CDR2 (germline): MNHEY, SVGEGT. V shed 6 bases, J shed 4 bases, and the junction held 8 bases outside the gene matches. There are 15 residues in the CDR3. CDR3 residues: CASSFPGTGGYEQYF. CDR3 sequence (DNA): TGTGCCAGCAGCTTCCCCGGGACAGGGGGGTACGAGCAGTACTTC.

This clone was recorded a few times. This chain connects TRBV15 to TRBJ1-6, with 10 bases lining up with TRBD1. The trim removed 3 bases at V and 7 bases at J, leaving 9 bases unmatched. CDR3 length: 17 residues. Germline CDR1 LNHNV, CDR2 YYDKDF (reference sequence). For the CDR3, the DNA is TGTGCCACCAGCAGGTCCCGGGACAGGGGTCCCAATTCACCCCTCCACTTT. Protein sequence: CATSRSRDRGPNSPLHF.

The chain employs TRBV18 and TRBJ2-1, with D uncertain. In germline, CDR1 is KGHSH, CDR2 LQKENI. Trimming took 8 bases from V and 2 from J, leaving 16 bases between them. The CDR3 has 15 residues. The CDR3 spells CASLERPGAYNEQFF. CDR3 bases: TGTGCCAGCCTAGAAAGACCGGGTGCCTACAATGAGCAGTTCTTC.

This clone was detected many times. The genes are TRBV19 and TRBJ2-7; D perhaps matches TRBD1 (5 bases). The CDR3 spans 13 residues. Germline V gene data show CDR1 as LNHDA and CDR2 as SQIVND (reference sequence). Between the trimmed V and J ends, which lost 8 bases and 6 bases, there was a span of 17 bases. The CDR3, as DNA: TGTGCCAGTCGGAAGGGGCCTGCGCGCGAGCAGTACTTC. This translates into CASRKGPAREQYF.

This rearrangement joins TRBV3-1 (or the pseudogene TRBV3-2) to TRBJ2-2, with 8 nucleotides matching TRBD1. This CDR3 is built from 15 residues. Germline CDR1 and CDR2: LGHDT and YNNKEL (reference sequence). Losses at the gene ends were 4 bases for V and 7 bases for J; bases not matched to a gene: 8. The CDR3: CASSPTGTGLGELFF. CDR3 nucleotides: TGTGCCAGCAGCCCAACCGGGACAGGACTCGGGGAGCTGTTTTTT.

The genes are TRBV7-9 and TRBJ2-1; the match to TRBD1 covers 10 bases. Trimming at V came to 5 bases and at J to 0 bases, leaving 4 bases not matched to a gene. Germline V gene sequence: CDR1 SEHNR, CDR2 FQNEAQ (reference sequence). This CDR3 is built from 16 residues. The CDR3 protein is CASSARQGASYNEQFF. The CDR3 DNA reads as TGTGCCAGCAGCGCCCGACAGGGGGCCTCCTACAATGAGCAGTTCTTC.

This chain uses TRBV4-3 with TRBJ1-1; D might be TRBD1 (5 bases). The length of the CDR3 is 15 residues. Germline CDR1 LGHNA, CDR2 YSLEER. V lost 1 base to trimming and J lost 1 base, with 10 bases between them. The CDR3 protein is CASSQASQGNTEAFF. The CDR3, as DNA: TGCGCCAGCAGCCAAGCAAGTCAGGGGAACACTGAAGCTTTCTTT.

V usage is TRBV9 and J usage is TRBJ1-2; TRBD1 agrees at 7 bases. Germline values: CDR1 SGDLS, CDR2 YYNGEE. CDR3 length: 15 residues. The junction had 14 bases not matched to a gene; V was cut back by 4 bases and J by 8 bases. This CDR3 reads CASSPLGGPSGGYTF. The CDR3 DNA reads TGTGCCAGCAGCCCTCTAGGGGGCCCTTCAGGAGGCTACACCTTC.

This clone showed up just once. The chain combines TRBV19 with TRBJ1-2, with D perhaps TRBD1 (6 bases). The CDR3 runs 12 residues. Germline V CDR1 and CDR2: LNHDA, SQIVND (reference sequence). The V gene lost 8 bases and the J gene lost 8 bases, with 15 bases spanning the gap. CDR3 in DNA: TGTGCCAGTGCACAACAGGGAAGCGGCTACACCTTC. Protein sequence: CASAQQGSGYTF. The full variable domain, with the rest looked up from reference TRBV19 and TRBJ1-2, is DGGITQSPKYLFRKEGQNVTLSCEQNLNHDAMYWYRQDPGQGLRLIYYSQIVNDFQKGDIAEGYSVSREKKESFPLTVTSAQKNPTAFYLCASAQQGSGYTFGSGTRLTVV.

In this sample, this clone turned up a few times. The CDR3 bases are TGTGCCAGCAGTGAATCGGGGGAGAACACTGAAGCTTTCTTT. Translating it yields CASSESGENTEAFF. V usage is TRBV25-1 and J usage is TRBJ1-1; perhaps TRBD1 as D (5 bases). Trimming shortened V by 1 base and J by 1 base, and 7 bases separated the two germline ends. The length of the CDR3 is 14 residues. Germline V gene data show CDR1 as MGHDK and CDR2 as SYGVNS. Looking up the rest from reference TRBV25-1 and TRBJ1-1 gives the full variable domain: EADIYQTPRYLVIGTGKKITLECSQTMGHDKMYWYQQDPGMELHLIHYSYGVNSTEKGDLSSESTVSRIRTEHFPLTLESARPSHTSQYLCASSESGENTEAFFGQGTRLTVV.

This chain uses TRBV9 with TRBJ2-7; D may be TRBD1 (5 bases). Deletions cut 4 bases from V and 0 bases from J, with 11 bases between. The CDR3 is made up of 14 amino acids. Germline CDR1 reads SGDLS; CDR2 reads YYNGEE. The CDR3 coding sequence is TGTGCCAGCAGCCGACAGACGGGCTCCTACGAGCAGTACTTC. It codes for CASSRQTGSYEQYF.

The CDR3 reads CASSTSGTVRTQYF. DNA for the CDR3: TGTGCCAGCAGTACCTCCGGGACAGTTCGGACCCAGTACTTC. The J gene is TRBJ2-5, the V gene TRBV6-2 or TRBV6-3; 7 nucleotides align to TRBD1. CDR3 length: 14 amino acids. The trim removed 5 bases at V and 7 bases at J, leaving 10 bases unmatched. Germline assignment: CDR1 MNHEY and CDR2 SVGEGT.

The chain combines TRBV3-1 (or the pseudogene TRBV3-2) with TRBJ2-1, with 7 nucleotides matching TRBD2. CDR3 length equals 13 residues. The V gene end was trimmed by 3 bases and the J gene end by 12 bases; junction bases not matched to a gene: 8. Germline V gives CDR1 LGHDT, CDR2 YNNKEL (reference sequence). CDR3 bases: TGTGCCAGCAGCCAGCTAGCTAGCGGAGGGCAGTTCTTC. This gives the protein CASSQLASGGQFF.

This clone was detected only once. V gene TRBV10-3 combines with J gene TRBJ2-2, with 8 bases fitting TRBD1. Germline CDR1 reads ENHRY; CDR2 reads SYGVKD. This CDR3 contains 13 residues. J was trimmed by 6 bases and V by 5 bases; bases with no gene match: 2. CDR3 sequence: CAISKQGAGELFF. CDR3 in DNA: TGTGCCATCAGTAAACAGGGGGCCGGGGAGCTGTTTTTT.

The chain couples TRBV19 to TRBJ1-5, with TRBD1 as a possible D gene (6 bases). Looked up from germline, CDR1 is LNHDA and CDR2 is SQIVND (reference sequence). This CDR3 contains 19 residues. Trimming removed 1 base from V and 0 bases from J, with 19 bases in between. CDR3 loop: CASSIGGNRAWISNQPQHF. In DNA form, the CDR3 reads TGTGCCAGTAGTATAGGAGGTAACAGGGCCTGGATTAGCAATCAGCCCCAGCATTTT.

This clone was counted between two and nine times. In DNA form, the CDR3 reads TGTGCCAGCAGTTTATTTTTCCCGGGGAGTACCTATAATTCACCCCTCCACTTT. Protein product: CASSLFFPGSTYNSPLHF. The J gene is TRBJ1-6, the V gene TRBV27; D gene unclear. This CDR3 is built from 18 residues. The V gene lost 1 base and the J gene lost 2 bases, with 15 bases spanning the gap. The germline V gene has CDR1 MNHEY and CDR2 SMNVEV (reference sequence).

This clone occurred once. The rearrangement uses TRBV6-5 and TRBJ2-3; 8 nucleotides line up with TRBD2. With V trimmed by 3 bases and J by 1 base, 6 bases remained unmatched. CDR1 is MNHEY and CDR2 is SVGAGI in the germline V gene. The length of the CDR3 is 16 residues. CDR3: CASSYFGGAGTDTQYF. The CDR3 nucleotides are TGTGCCAGCAGTTATTTCGGGGGGGCCGGCACAGATACGCAGTATTTT.

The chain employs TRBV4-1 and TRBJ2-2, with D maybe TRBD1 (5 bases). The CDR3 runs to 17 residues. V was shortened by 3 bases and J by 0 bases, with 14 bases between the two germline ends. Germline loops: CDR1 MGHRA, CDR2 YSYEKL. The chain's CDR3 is CASSQFRTRANTGELFF. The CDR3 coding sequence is TGCGCCAGCAGCCAGTTCAGGACACGCGCGAACACCGGGGAGCTGTTTTTT.

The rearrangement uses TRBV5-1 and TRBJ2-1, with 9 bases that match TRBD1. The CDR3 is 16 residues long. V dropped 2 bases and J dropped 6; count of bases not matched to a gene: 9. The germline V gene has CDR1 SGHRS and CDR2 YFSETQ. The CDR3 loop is CASSLSGTGFFNEQFF. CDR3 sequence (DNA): TGCGCCAGCAGCTTAAGTGGGACAGGGTTTTTCAATGAGCAGTTCTTC.

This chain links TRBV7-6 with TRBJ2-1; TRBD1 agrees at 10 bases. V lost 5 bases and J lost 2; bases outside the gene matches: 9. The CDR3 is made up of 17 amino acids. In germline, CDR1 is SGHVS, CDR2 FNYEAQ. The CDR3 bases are TGTGCCAGCAGCCTACTTCCGGGACAGGGGACCTACAATGAGCAGTTCTTC. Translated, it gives CASSLLPGQGTYNEQFF.

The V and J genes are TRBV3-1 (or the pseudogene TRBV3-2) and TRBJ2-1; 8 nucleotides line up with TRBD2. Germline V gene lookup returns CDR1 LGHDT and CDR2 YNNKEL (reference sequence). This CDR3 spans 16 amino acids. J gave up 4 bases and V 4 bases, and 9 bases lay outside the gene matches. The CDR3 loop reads CASSRNPGLGYNEQFF. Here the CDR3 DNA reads TGTGCCAGCAGCCGTAATCCGGGACTAGGGTACAATGAGCAGTTCTTC.